This TCR beta chain was captured by sequencing in a study of T cell responses to AZD1222 COVID-19 vaccine. Study conclusions and caveats: Dominant CD4 TCR responses targeted spike regions 160-218 and 743-854. Donors, mostly white British, included more females; clonal diversity was possibly underestimated.

Details on this clone: Its target is unknown.

Data came from immunoSEQ multiplex PCR; TCRdb stores just in-frame clones and leaves some out. Among 90,000 to 150,000 clones listed, about 87% were seen once. With 3 bases clipped from V and 6 bases from J, the junction kept 9 bases outside the gene matches. Germline V gene sequence: CDR1 KGHSH, CDR2 LQKENI. The CDR3 is 16 amino acids. This sample comprised peripheral blood, obtained on day 0 of AZD1222 vaccination. The sequence derives from an adult in good health. This chain links TRBV18 with TRBJ2-1; 9 bases are shared with TRBD1. Here the CDR3 reads CASSPRTGVLSNEQFF. The CDR3 bases are TGTGCCAGCTCACCTCGGACAGGGGTCCTCTCCAATGAGCAGTTCTTC. Full variable domain (remainder filled in from reference TRBV18 and TRBJ2-1): NAGVMQNPRHLVRRRGQEARLRCSPMKGHSHVYWYRQLPEEGLKFMVYLQKENIIDESGMPKERFSAEFPKEGPSILRIQQVVRGDSAAYFCASSPRTGVLSNEQFFGPGTRLTVL.